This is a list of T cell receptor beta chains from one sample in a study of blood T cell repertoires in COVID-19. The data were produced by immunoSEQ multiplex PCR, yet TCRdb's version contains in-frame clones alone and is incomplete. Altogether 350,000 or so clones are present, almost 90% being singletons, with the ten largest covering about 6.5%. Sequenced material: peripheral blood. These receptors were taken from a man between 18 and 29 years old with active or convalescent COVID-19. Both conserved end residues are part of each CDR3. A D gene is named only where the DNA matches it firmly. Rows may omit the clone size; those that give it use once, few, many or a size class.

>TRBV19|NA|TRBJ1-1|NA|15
TGTGCCAGTAGTATAGATCGAGGCCCGAACACTGAAGCTTTCTTT
CASSIDRGPNTEAFF
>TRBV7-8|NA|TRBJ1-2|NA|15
TGTGCCAGCAGCTCCCACAGATTGACAGACTATGGCTACACCTTC
CASSSHRLTDYGYTF
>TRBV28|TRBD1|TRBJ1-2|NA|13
TGTGCCAGCAGTATGGACAGGGGGTATGGCTACACCTTC
CASSMDRGYGYTF
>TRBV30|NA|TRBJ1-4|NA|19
TGTGCCTGGAGTATTCGGGGACTCCTGAGGGTAACAACTAATGAAAAACTGTTTTTT
CAWSIRGLLRVTTNEKLFF
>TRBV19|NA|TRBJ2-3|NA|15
TGTGCCAGTAGCCGTGACCGGGTCAGCACAGATACGCAGTATTTT
CASSRDRVSTDTQYF
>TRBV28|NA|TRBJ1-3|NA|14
TGTGCCAGCAGTCAGACTGAGTCTGGAAACACCATATATTTT
CASSQTESGNTIYF
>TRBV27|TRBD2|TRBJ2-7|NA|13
TGTGCCAGCAGGCAAAGCGGGACCTACGAGCAGTACTTC
CASRQSGTYEQYF
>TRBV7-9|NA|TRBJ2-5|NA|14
TGTGCCAGCATCCCGGTGCCAGGGGAAGAGACCCAGTACTTC
CASIPVPGEETQYF
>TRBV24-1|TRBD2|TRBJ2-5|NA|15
TGTGCCACCAGTGCTGGACTAGCGGTTGCAGAGACCCAGTACTTC
CATSAGLAVAETQYF
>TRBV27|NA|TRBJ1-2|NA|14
TGTGCCAGCAGTTTCCGCGGCCCCCTCTATGGCTACACCTTC
CASSFRGPLYGYTF
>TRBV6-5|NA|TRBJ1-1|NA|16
TGTGCCAGCAGTTACTCGAGACGGGGGGCTAACACTGAAGCTTTCTTT
CASSYSRRGANTEAFF
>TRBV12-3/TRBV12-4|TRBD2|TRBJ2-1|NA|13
TGTGCCAGCGGGAAAGCGGGGGACAATGAGCAGTTCTTC
CASGKAGDNEQFF
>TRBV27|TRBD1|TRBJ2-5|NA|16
TGTGCCAGCAGCCCCCCCAGGGGGTCCCCCCAAGAGACCCAGTACTTC
CASSPPRGSPQETQYF
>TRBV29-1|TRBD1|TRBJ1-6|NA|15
TGCAGCGTCGGAGGGGGCGCGTACTATAATTCACCCCTCCACTTT
CSVGGGAYYNSPLHF
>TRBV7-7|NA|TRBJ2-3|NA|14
TGTGCCAGCAGCTTAGCTCCGGGGGTCGATACGCAGTATTTT
CASSLAPGVDTQYF
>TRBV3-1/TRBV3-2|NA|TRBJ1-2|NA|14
TGTGCCAGCAGCCATAACCAGGATCCCTATGGCTACACCTTC
CASSHNQDPYGYTF
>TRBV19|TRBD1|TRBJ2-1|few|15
TGTGCCAGTAATTTGGGGACAGCAAACTACAATGAGCAGTTCTTC
CASNLGTANYNEQFF
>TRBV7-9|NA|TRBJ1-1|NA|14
TGTGCCAGCAAGAAAGACAAATCGAACACTGAAGCTTTCTTT
CASKKDKSNTEAFF
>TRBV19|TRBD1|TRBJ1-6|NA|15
TGTGCCAGTAGTATAGCCCCAGGGGGCTTTTCACCCCTCCACTTT
CASSIAPGGFSPLHF
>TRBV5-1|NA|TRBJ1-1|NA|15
TGCGCCAGCAGCCGGGGAGCGGAATGGAACACTGAAGCTTTCTTT
CASSRGAEWNTEAFF
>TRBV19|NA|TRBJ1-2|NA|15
TGTGCCAGTAGTATAGATCGGGGACTTGGTAGAGGCTACACCTTC
CASSIDRGLGRGYTF
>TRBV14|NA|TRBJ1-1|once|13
TGTGCCAGCAGCCTAGGGGGATTGACTGAAGCTTTCTTT
CASSLGGLTEAFF
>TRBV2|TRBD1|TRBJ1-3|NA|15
TGTGCCAGCAGACTCACGACAGGGCCTGGAAACACCATATATTTT
CASRLTTGPGNTIYF
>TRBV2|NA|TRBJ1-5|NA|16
TGTGCCAGCAGTGAAGCGCTGGGGCTTGGCAATCAGCCCCAGCATTTT
CASSEALGLGNQPQHF
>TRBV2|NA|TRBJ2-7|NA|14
TGTGCCAGCAGTCTACAACCTAGAGCGGTCGAGCAGTACTTC
CASSLQPRAVEQYF
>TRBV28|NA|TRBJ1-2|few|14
TGTGCCAGCATTCAACAAGGACGGGGTAATGGCTACACCTTC
CASIQQGRGNGYTF
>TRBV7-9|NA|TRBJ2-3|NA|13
TGTGCCAGCAGCTTCGGTAGCACAGATACGCAGTATTTT
CASSFGSTDTQYF
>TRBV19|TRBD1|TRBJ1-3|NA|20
TGTGCCAGTAGTATAGTGGGCCCGGGACAGAAAATTACCTCTGGAAACACCATATATTTT
CASSIVGPGQKITSGNTIYF
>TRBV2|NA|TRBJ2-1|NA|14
TGTGCCAGCAGAAATCAGGGGAACTACAATGAGCAGTTCTTC
CASRNQGNYNEQFF
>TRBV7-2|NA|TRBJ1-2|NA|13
TGTGCCAGCAGCGCGGATGCGAACTATGGCTACACCTTC
CASSADANYGYTF
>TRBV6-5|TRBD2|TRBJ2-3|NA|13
TGTGCCAGTGTAGCGGGACGAGTGGATACGCAGTATTTT
CASVAGRVDTQYF
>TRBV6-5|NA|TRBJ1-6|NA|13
TGTGCCAGCATCCCGAGGGGGAATTCACCCCTCCACTTT
CASIPRGNSPLHF
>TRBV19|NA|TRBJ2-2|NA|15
TGTGCCAGTAGTAGGATTACCGGGGACACCGGGGAGCTGTTTTTT
CASSRITGDTGELFF
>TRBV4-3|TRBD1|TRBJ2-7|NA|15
TGCGCCAGCAGCCAAGAAGGGACAGGTTCCTACGAGCAGTACTTC
CASSQEGTGSYEQYF
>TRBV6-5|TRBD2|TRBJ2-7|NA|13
TGTGCCAGCGATCGGGGGGGAACCTACGAGCAGTACTTC
CASDRGGTYEQYF
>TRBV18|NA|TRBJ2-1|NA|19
TGTGCCAGCTCCCCCTCAGGACAAGGGCGTGTCATCCCCTACAATGAGCAGTTCTTC
CASSPSGQGRVIPYNEQFF
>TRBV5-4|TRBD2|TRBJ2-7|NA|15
TGTGCCAGCAGCAAGTTGGGACTAGAGGGCTACGAGCAGTACTTC
CASSKLGLEGYEQYF
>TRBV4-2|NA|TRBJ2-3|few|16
TGTGCCAGCAGCCAAGTTCAGCAGAGGGGGTCAGATACGCAGTATTTT
CASSQVQQRGSDTQYF
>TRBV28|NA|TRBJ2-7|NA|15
TGTGCCAGCAGGAAACTAGCGGACAGGACCTACGAGCAGTACTTC
CASRKLADRTYEQYF
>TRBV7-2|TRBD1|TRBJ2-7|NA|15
TGTGCCAGCAGCCCCGCCGGGACAGGGAGTTACGAGCAGTACTTC
CASSPAGTGSYEQYF
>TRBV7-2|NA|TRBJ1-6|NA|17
TGTGCCAGCAGCCCCAACCGACTGGGGCCCTATAATTCACCCCTCCACTTT
CASSPNRLGPYNSPLHF
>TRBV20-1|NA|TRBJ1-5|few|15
TGCAGTGCTAGTACAGGGCTGAGTAGCAATCAGCCCCAGCATTTT
CSASTGLSSNQPQHF